This TCR beta chain appears in the sequencing data of a study of cytomegalovirus exposure and HLA in healthy donors. Broader study findings: Reportedly, diagnosis of cytomegalovirus status by the classifier showed high specificity and sensitivity. TCR beta chains numbering some 160 were designated cytomegalovirus-associated.

This clone was recorded once. The antigen is unknown. Generated by immunoSEQ multiplex PCR, the TCRdb table keeps only in-frame clones and is missing some. The sample shows tens of thousands of clones, around 96% of them seen only once. This sequence originates from a young man in good health and CMV-seropositive. The sequencing sample was made of PBMCs.

This chain's CDR3 is CASSFWPATDTQYF. DNA for the CDR3: TGTGCCAGCAGCTTCTGGCCCGCAACAGATACGCAGTATTTT. The V gene is TRBV5-6, the J gene TRBJ2-3; D not certain. V was shortened by 2 bases and J by 3 bases, with 10 bases between the two germline ends. This CDR3 has 14 amino acids. Germline V gives CDR1 SGHDT, CDR2 YYEEEE.